Listed here are 10 T cell receptor beta chains from one sample, sequenced in a study of blood T cell repertoires in COVID-19 (TCRdb year 2020). Library prep was done by the immunoSEQ multiplex PCR assay. Here the immuneACCESS table is served through TCRdb, limited to in-frame sequences with V and J called. Missing clones are a known gap in these copies; in checked studies unresolved V genes cover under half, and the rest lacks a known reason. Here the sample has about 66,000 clones; 86% occur a single time. Roughly 7% of the sample is in the top ten clones. Sample: peripheral blood. The receptors derive from a man in his fifties or sixties with active COVID-19.

The genes are TRBV7-8 and TRBJ1-1; D is possibly TRBD1 (5 bases). Germline V gives CDR1 SGHVS, CDR2 FQNEAQ. The length of the CDR3 is 16 residues. The germline V and J ends were trimmed by 0 bases and 5 bases, with 16 bases remaining between them. CDR3 nucleotides: TGTGCCAGCAGCTTAGCGCCCCAGGGTTTTGCGACTGAAGCTTTCTTT. Amino acids: CASSLAPQGFATEAFF.

The CDR3 nucleotides are TGTGCCATCAGTGGCGGCTCCTACAATGAGCAGTTCTTC. Translation: CAISGGSYNEQFF. This chain uses TRBV10-3 with TRBJ2-1; D not resolved. Germline loops: CDR1 ENHRY, CDR2 SYGVKD. The CDR3 totals 13 residues. Trimming cost V 4 bases and J 0 bases, with 4 bases left between them.

J is TRBJ1-3 and V is TRBV25-1; no firm D call. Germline V gene sequence: CDR1 MGHDK, CDR2 SYGVNS. The CDR3 is 14 residues long. Trimming removed 8 bases from V and 0 bases from J, with 11 bases in between. The CDR3 loop is CASSQSFSGNTIYF. CDR3 DNA: TGTGCCAGCTCCCAAAGCTTCTCTGGAAACACCATATATTTT.

The V gene is TRBV7-9, the J gene TRBJ2-3, with 7 bases that match TRBD2. The ends lost 5 bases at V and 4 bases at J; junction bases unmatched: 12. The CDR3 is 16 residues long. Germline-derived CDR1 and CDR2 are SEHNR and FQNEAQ (reference sequence). Written as DNA, the CDR3 is TGTGCCAGCAGCCCGCTCAGTTCGACTAGCTCAGATACGCAGTATTTT. It translates to CASSPLSSTSSDTQYF.

V usage is TRBV10-3 and J usage is TRBJ1-2; 10 bases are shared with TRBD1. Germline CDR1 ENHRY, CDR2 SYGVKD. The V gene end was trimmed by 3 bases and the J gene end by 8 bases; junction bases not matched to a gene: 6. This CDR3 spans 14 amino acids. Here the CDR3 DNA reads TGTGCCATCAGTGACCCGACAGGGGGCAACGGCTACACCTTC. Translating gives CAISDPTGGNGYTF.

The J gene is TRBJ1-1, the V gene TRBV5-4; 8 bases are shared with TRBD1. Trimming cost V 6 bases and J 3 bases; bases outside gene matches: 7. The CDR3 runs to 14 residues. The germline gives CDR1 SGHNT, CDR2 YYREEE (reference sequence). For the CDR3, the DNA is TGTGCCAGCAAGACCCAGACAGGGGACACTGAAGCTTTCTTT. The encoded protein is CASKTQTGDTEAFF.

The chain combines TRBV3-1 (or the pseudogene TRBV3-2) with TRBJ2-3; D is possibly TRBD2 (5 bases). Germline V gene sequence: CDR1 LGHDT, CDR2 YNNKEL (reference sequence). The V end lost 6 bases, the J end lost 1 base, and 8 bases lay between the germline ends. The CDR3 consists of 13 residues. CDR3 protein: CASRTTGTDTQYF. The CDR3 nucleotides read TGTGCCAGCAGGACTACCGGCACAGATACGCAGTATTTT.

The genes are TRBV7-2 and TRBJ2-1, with D uncertain. V lost 5 bases, J lost 0 bases, and 14 bases lay in between. In germline, CDR1 is SGHTA, CDR2 FQGNSA. This CDR3 contains 16 residues. The CDR3, as DNA: TGTGCCAGCAGCGTATCCTCCCGAGGCTCCTACAATGAGCAGTTCTTC. Translated: CASSVSSRGSYNEQFF.

In this sample, this clone turned up a few times. V usage is TRBV19 and J usage is TRBJ1-2, with 8 bases matching TRBD1. CDR3 length equals 17 residues. V shed 4 bases and J 0 bases; nucleotides not matched to a gene: 10. Germline CDR1 LNHDA, CDR2 SQIVND (reference sequence). CDR3 nucleotide sequence: TGTGCCAGTAGTACCACGTGGTGGGACAGGTCTAACTATGGCTACACCTTC. It yields the protein CASSTTWWDRSNYGYTF.

This chain joins TRBV6-5 and TRBJ2-1; 7 bases map to TRBD2. This CDR3 region has 14 residues. Germline CDR1 reads MNHEY; CDR2 reads SVGAGI. V lost 6 bases and J lost 7; bases outside the gene matches: 9. The CDR3, as DNA: TGTGCCAGCAGCCCGGCGGCGGGAGTGAATGAGCAGTTCTTC. Its translation: CASSPAAGVNEQFF.